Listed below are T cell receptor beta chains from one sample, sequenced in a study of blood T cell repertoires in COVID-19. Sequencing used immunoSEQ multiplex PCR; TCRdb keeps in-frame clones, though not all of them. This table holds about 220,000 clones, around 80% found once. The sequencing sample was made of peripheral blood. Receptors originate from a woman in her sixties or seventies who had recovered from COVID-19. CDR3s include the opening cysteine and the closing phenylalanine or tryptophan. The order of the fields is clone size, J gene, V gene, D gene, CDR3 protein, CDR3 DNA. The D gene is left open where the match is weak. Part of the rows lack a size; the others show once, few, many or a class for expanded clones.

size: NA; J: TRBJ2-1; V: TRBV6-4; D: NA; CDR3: CASSDSEGGPNEQFF; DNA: TGTGCCAGCAGTGACTCTGAGGGGGGGCCGAATGAGCAGTTCTTC
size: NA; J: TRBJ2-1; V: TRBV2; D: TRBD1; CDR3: CASSDLGDRAYNEQFF; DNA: TGTGCCAGCAGTGATTTGGGGGACAGGGCGTACAATGAGCAGTTCTTC
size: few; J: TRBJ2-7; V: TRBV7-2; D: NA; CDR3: CASSLSQGPYEQYF; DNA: TGTGCCAGCAGCTTATCACAGGGACCCTACGAGCAGTACTTC
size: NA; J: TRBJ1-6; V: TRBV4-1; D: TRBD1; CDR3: CASSQAPQGISYNSPLHF; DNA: TGCGCCAGCAGCCAAGCTCCACAGGGGATCTCCTATAATTCACCCCTCCACTTT
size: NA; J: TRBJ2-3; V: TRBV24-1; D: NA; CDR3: CATSDPRVVTDTQYF; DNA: TGTGCCACCAGTGATCCCCGCGTGGTCACAGATACGCAGTATTTT
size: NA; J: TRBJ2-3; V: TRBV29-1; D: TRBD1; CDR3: CSGQPGQSTDTQYF; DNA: TGCAGCGGCCAGCCGGGACAGAGCACAGATACGCAGTATTTT
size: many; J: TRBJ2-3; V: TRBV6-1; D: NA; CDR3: CASSDLGGGADYTQYF; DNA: TGTGCCAGCAGTGATCTCGGGGGAGGTGCCGACTATACGCAGTATTTT
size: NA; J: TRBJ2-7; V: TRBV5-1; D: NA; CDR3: CASSYTGSYEQYF; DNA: TGCGCCAGCAGCTATACAGGGTCCTACGAGCAGTACTTC
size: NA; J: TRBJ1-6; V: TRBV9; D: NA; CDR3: CASSVGGFSPLHF; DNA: TGTGCCAGCAGCGTAGGAGGGTTTTCACCCCTCCACTTT
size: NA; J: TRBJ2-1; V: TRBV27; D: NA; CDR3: CASRRSEGPTYYNEQFF; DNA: TGTGCCAGCAGGAGGAGTGAGGGTCCGACGTATTACAATGAGCAGTTCTTC
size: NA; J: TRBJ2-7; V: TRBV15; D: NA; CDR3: CATSRPTGATYEQYF; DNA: TGTGCCACCAGCAGACCGACTGGGGCCACCTACGAGCAGTACTTC
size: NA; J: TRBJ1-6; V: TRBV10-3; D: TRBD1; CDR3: CAISSPGQGAQALHF; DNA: TGTGCCATCAGCTCCCCGGGACAGGGGGCGCAGGCCCTCCACTTT
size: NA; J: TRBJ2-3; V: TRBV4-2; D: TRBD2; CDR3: CASSDVLGVSGGEATDTQYF; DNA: TGTGCCAGCAGCGACGTACTAGGGGTTAGCGGGGGGGAGGCCACAGATACGCAGTATTTT
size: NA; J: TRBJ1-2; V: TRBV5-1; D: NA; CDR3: CASSPGQSYGYTF; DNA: TGCGCCAGCAGCCCCGGACAGTCCTATGGCTACACCTTC
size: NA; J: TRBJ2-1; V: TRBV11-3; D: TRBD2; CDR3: CASSHPRGLAQREDEQFF; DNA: TGTGCCAGCAGCCACCCCCGGGGACTAGCCCAGAGGGAGGATGAGCAGTTCTTC
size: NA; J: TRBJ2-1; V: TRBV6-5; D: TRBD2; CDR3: CASRPTSGGAGEQFF; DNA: TGTGCCAGCAGGCCGACTAGCGGGGGGGCCGGTGAGCAGTTCTTC
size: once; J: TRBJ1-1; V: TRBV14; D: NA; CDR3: CASSPGIWTEAFF; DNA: TGTGCCAGCAGCCCCGGGATCTGGACTGAAGCTTTCTTT
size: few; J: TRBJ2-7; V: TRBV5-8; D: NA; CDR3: CASSLSLYEQYF; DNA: TGTGCCAGCAGCTTATCTCTCTACGAGCAGTACTTC
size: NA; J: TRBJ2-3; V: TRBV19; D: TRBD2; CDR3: CASSPRGRGGTDTQYF; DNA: TGTGCCAGTAGCCCCCGGGGGCGGGGGGGTACAGATACGCAGTATTTT
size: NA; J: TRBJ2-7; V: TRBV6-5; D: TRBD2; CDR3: CASSLAGDPSYEQYF; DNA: TGTGCCAGCAGCCTAGCGGGGGACCCCTCCTACGAGCAGTACTTC
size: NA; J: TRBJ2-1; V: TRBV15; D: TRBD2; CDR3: CATSPGGARRDEQFF; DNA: TGTGCCACCAGCCCCGGGGGGGCAAGAAGGGATGAGCAGTTCTTC
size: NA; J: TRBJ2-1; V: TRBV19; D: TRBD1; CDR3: CASTRQGGLSYNEQFF; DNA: TGTGCCAGTACCCGACAGGGGGGGCTCTCCTACAATGAGCAGTTCTTC
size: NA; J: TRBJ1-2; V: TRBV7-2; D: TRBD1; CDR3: CASSLTGGHGYTF; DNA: TGTGCCAGCAGCTTAACAGGGGGCCATGGCTACACCTTC
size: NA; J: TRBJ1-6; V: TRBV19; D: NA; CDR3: CASSIGEALTPNSPLHF; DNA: TGTGCCAGTAGTATTGGAGAAGCGCTTACACCAAATTCACCCCTCCACTTT
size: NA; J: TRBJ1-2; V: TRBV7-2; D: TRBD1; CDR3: CASSLVGTDHYGYTF; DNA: TGTGCCAGCAGCTTAGTAGGGACAGATCACTATGGCTACACCTTC